This TCR beta chain was recovered during a study of T cells after yellow fever vaccination. TCRdb analysed the 5' RACE reads with MiXCR anew, one entry per CDR3 protein. The sample consists of tens of thousands of distinct CDR3 sequences, approximately 7.7% of them appearing once. With V trimmed by 3 bases and J by 4 bases, 5 bases remained unmatched. CDR3 length equals 15 residues. The chain joins TRBV12-3 or TRBV12-4 to TRBJ1-5; 8 positions match TRBD1. This receptor was identified in a man aged 18 to 29 who received the YFV17D yellow fever vaccine. Sequenced material: CD8+ T cells sorted from PBMCs, taken 5 to 6 days after the first yellow fever vaccination. For the CDR3, the DNA is TGTGCCAGCAGTTTCTCGGACAGGGCGAATCAGCCCCAGCATTTT. Protein: CASSFSDRANQPQHF.